The text below deals with one TCR beta chain. In the original analysis: By means of reference gene primer amplification, nucleated cell counts were estimated. Sequenced by immunoSEQ multiplex PCR; TCRdb stores in-frame clones only, minus some. Clonal size and the V and J genes are those of that table, whereas D and trimming came from the DNA. The sample lists some 10,000 clones, about 90% seen once, with 3.5% to 5% in the top ten. With 4 bases clipped from V and 0 bases from J, the junction kept 6 bases outside the gene matches. The CDR3 runs to 16 residues. CDR1 and CDR2 (germline): MNHNY, SVGAGI (reference sequence). This sample was included in a study of blood T cell repertoires in COVID-19.

Sequencing was carried out using peripheral blood. The chain joins TRBV6-6 to TRBJ1-5; 7 bases fit TRBD1. This TCR came from a human donor in a cohort sampled during active COVID-19. The CDR3 DNA reads TGTGCCAGCAGTTTCCGGGACAGCTTTAGCAATCAGCCCCAGCATTTT. This translates into CASSFRDSFSNQPQHF.